The TCR beta chain under discussion was sequenced for a study of cytomegalovirus exposure and HLA in healthy donors. The primer mix had 60 Vbeta and 13 Jbeta primers. The protocol was immunoSEQ multiplex PCR, while the TCRdb copy is restricted to in-frame clones and leaves out a portion. The table records about 140,000 clones, around 77% of them present only once. Study-wide results and caveats: Indistinguishability led to the exclusion of some V segments, TRBV6-2 and TRBV6-3 included.

V shed 6 bases and J shed 2 bases, with 17 bases lying between them. Germline values: CDR1 MNHEY, CDR2 SMNVEV (reference sequence). The CDR3 extends over 15 amino acids. About this clone itself: Its specificity is not known.

The source material was PBMCs. The sequence was collected from a man in his late teens or twenties in good health and CMV-seronegative. This rearrangement joins TRBV27 to TRBJ2-7; the D gene is possibly TRBD1 (6 bases). The CDR3 sequence is CASSRTAGVTYEQYF. CDR3 sequence (DNA): TGTGCCAGCAGCCGGACGGCAGGGGTTACCTACGAGCAGTACTTC.